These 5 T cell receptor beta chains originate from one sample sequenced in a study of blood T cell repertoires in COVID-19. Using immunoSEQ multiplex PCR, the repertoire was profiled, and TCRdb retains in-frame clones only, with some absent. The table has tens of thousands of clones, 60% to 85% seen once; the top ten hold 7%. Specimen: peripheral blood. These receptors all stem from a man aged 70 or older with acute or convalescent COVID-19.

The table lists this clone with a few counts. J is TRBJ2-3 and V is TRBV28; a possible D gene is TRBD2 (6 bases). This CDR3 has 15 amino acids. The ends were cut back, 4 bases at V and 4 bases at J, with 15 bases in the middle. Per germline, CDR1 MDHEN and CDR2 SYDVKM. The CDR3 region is CASSSTSNFADTQYF. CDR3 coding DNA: TGTGCCAGCAGTTCGACTAGTAATTTCGCAGATACGCAGTATTTT.

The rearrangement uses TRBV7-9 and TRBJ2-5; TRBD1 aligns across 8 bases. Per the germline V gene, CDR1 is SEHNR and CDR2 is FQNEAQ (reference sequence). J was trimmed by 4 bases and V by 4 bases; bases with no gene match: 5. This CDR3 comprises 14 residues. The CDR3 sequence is CASSSGQGGETQYF. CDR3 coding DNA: TGTGCCAGCAGCTCAGGACAGGGCGGAGAGACCCAGTACTTC.

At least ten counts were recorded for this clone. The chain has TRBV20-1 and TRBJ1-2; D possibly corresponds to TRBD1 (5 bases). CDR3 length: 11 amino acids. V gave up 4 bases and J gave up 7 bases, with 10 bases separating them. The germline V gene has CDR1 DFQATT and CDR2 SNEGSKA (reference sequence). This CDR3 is CSAKPDTGYTF. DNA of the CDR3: TGCAGTGCTAAACCGGACACTGGCTACACCTTC.

CDR3 DNA: TGTGCCAGCAGCGCCCAATCTAGGCTACTACAAGAGACCCAGTACTTC. It specifies CASSAQSRLLQETQYF. The V call is TRBV7-2, the J call TRBJ2-5; no clear D. V was shortened by 5 bases and J by 2 bases, with 18 bases between the two germline ends. The CDR3 loop spans 16 amino acids. Germline lookup yields CDR1 SGHTA and CDR2 FQGNSA.

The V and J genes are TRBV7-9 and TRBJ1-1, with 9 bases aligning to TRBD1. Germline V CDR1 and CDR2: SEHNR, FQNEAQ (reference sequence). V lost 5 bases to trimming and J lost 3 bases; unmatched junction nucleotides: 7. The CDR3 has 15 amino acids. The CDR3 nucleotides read TGTGCCAGCAGCCCCCGCGGGACAGGGCACACTGAAGCTTTCTTT. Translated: CASSPRGTGHTEAFF.